The next 5 T cell receptor beta chains were all read from a single sample in a study of regulatory T cells in long-lasting Graves disease. Combining iRepertoire HTBI primers with Arm-PCR of CDR3 regions, the authors built TCR beta libraries. TCRdb fed the multiplex PCR reads into MiXCR, producing one record per CDR3 protein. The sample gives more than 300,000 distinct CDR3 sequences, around 23% of which show up once; less than 30% is in the top ten. Time point reported: persistent/refractory GD, antithyroid drugs over 5 years with positive TRAb. The TCR library was made from RNA that had been extracted from PBMCs in TRIzol. The material sequenced was peripheral blood mononuclear cells (PBMCs), taken when the disease was refractory, from a patient treated with antithyroid drugs. Receptors originate from a woman between 35 and 50 years old with Graves disease.

This clonotype has only a few counts. CDR3 protein: CASSFGTGRNQPQHF. Here the CDR3 DNA reads TGTGCCAGCAGCTTTGGGACAGGCAGAAATCAGCCCCAGCATTTT. This chain links TRBV7-9 with TRBJ1-5; TRBD1 aligns across 8 bases. CDR3 size: 15 residues. CDR1 SEHNR and CDR2 FQNEAQ come from the germline V gene (reference sequence). The V and J ends lost 3 bases and 4 bases, in that order; junction bases with no gene match: 5.

In this sample, this clonotype turned up many times. The chain carries TRBV11-2 and TRBJ2-7, with TRBD1 matching 11 bases. Germline V CDR1 and CDR2: SGHAT, FQNNGV. The CDR3 runs 15 residues. V was pared by 5 bases and J by 7 bases, with 10 bases of the junction left unmatched. CDR3 residues: CASSPSGTGGSEQYF. The CDR3 DNA is TGTGCCAGCAGCCCTTCCGGGACAGGGGGGAGTGAGCAGTACTTC. The variable domain in full, with the rest retrieved from reference TRBV11-2 and TRBJ2-7, is EAGVAQSPRYKIIEKRQSVAFWCNPISGHATLYWYQQILGQGPKLLIQFQNNGVVDDSQLPKDRFSAERLKGVDSTLKIQPAKLEDSAVYLCASSPSGTGGSEQYFGPGTRLTVT.

V and J are TRBV6-2 or TRBV6-3 and TRBJ2-7; a possible D gene is TRBD1 (6 bases). CDR3 length: 15 amino acids. Trimming took 5 bases from V and 2 from J, leaving 16 bases between them. The germline V gene encodes CDR1 MNHEY and CDR2 SVGEGT. The CDR3 region has the DNA TGTGCCAGCAGTAACCAGGGACAACCTGCCTACGAGCAGTACTTC. The encoded protein is CASSNQGQPAYEQYF.

This clonotype was observed many times. V gene TRBV28 combines with J gene TRBJ1-5; a possible D gene is TRBD1 (6 bases). V lost 5 bases, J lost 5 bases, and 16 bases lay in between. The germline V gene encodes CDR1 MDHEN and CDR2 SYDVKM. This CDR3 spans 15 amino acids. CDR3 in amino acids: CASSPRDISDQPQHF. The CDR3 nucleotides are TGTGCCAGCAGTCCCAGGGACATCTCGGATCAGCCCCAGCATTTT.

Worth noting for this clonotype: Given a much more abundant clone one base away, this may be a read error. The J gene is TRBJ2-7, the V gene TRBV7-3; tentative D call: TRBD1 (5 bases). Germline V gene data show CDR1 as SGHTA and CDR2 as FQGTGA. V was pared by 5 bases and J by 3 bases, with 14 bases between. This CDR3 contains 14 residues. CDR3 residues: CASSPGRVFYEQYF. The CDR3 DNA reads as TGTGCCAGCAGCCCGGGCAGGGTATTCTACGAGCAGTACTTC.